The rows below give T cell receptor beta chains drawn from one sample of a study of OX40 agonist ivuxolimab in advanced cancers. Using immunoSEQ multiplex PCR, the repertoire was profiled, and TCRdb retains in-frame clones only, with some absent. Counted here are 90,000 or so clones, 89% occurring once; the ten biggest clones make up 0.33%. The sequencing here drew on CD4+ or CD8+ T cells sorted from blood, taken in a trial of the OX40 agonist ivuxolimab. Source of these receptors: an adult with an advanced solid tumor such as melanoma, head and neck, liver or kidney cancer. Each CDR3 is given with its conserved first and last residue. Fields, in order: J gene, V gene, clone size, D gene, CDR3 DNA, CDR3 protein. D genes are given only for firm matches. Not every row has a clone size; where given, it reads once, few, many or a size class.

J: TRBJ2-7
V: TRBV19
size: .
D: TRBD2
DNA: TGTGCCAGTAGTATATCGAGTCTTCTAGCGGGGGGGCTCTACGAGCAGTACTTC
CDR3: CASSISSLLAGGLYEQYF

J: TRBJ1-1
V: TRBV28
size: .
D: .
DNA: TGTGCCAGCAGAGGGTCGGGGCCACGCACTGAAGCTTTCTTT
CDR3: CASRGSGPRTEAFF

J: TRBJ1-5
V: TRBV6-1
size: .
D: .
DNA: TGTGCCAGCAGTGAAGCGGGAGGGAATCAGCCCCAGCATTTT
CDR3: CASSEAGGNQPQHF

J: TRBJ2-5
V: TRBV30
size: .
D: TRBD2
DNA: TGTGCCTGGAGCCGGGGGGAAGAGACCCAGTACTTC
CDR3: CAWSRGEETQYF

J: TRBJ2-1
V: TRBV7-9
size: few
D: .
DNA: TGTGCCAGCAGCTTTCTCTACACTACCTCCTACAATGAGCAGTTCTTC
CDR3: CASSFLYTTSYNEQFF

J: TRBJ2-7
V: TRBV6-5
size: .
D: .
DNA: TGTGCCAGCAGTTACGAAGCTGCACAGGGGAGGTACGAGCAGTACTTC
CDR3: CASSYEAAQGRYEQYF

J: TRBJ2-3
V: TRBV19
size: .
D: .
DNA: TGTGCCAGTAGTATCTCAAGGGGGACAGATACGCAGTATTTT
CDR3: CASSISRGTDTQYF

J: TRBJ1-1
V: TRBV5-6
size: .
D: .
DNA: TGTGCCAGCAGCTTGGGGACAGAGACTGAAGCTTTCTTT
CDR3: CASSLGTETEAFF

J: TRBJ1-6
V: TRBV4-3
size: .
D: .
DNA: TGCGCCAGCAGCCAAGATGCTCGGGATTCACCCCTCCACTTT
CDR3: CASSQDARDSPLHF

J: TRBJ1-3
V: TRBV5-1
size: .
D: TRBD1
DNA: TGCGCCAGCAGCACATCAGGGGGCACTGGAAACACCATATATTTT
CDR3: CASSTSGGTGNTIYF

J: TRBJ2-7
V: TRBV2
size: .
D: .
DNA: TGTGCCAGCAGTGAAATCCCCACAGGGTTGGACGAGCAGTACTTC
CDR3: CASSEIPTGLDEQYF

J: TRBJ2-6
V: TRBV28
size: .
D: .
DNA: TGTGCCAGCAGTTTGTTGGCATTCTCTGGGGCCAACGTCCTGACTTTC
CDR3: CASSLLAFSGANVLTF

J: TRBJ2-3
V: TRBV30
size: once
D: .
DNA: TGTGCCTGGGGGGGCACTACCCCGCTAGGCACAGATACGCAGTATTTT
CDR3: CAWGGTTPLGTDTQYF

J: TRBJ2-3
V: TRBV18
size: few
D: .
DNA: TGTGCCAGCTCATCCGCAGGGCCAGACACAGATACGCAGTATTTT
CDR3: CASSSAGPDTDTQYF

J: TRBJ1-1
V: TRBV18
size: once
D: .
DNA: TGTGCCAGCTCACCGACGGGCCGGGAAGCTTTCTTT
CDR3: CASSPTGREAFF

J: TRBJ2-3
V: TRBV28
size: .
D: .
DNA: TGTGCCAGCAGTAATCCCGATACGCAGTATTTT
CDR3: CASSNPDTQYF

J: TRBJ2-3
V: TRBV9
size: .
D: .
DNA: TGTGCCAGCAGCGTAGGTGTAGATACGCAGTATTTT
CDR3: CASSVGVDTQYF

J: TRBJ2-7
V: TRBV14
size: once
D: .
DNA: TGTGCCAGCAGCCAAGCCCCACAGTACCAGTACTTC
CDR3: CASSQAPQYQYF

J: TRBJ1-2
V: TRBV7-2
size: .
D: .
DNA: TGTGCCAGCAACCCTCGGACAGCGAACTATGGCTACACCTTC
CDR3: CASNPRTANYGYTF

J: TRBJ2-2
V: TRBV18
size: .
D: .
DNA: TGTGCCAGCTCACGACTTGCCGGGTTCACCGGGGAGCTGTTTTTT
CDR3: CASSRLAGFTGELFF

J: TRBJ1-3
V: TRBV7-2
size: .
D: TRBD1
DNA: TGTGCCAGCAGCTTAGTGACAGGGACCTCTGGAAACACCATATATTTT
CDR3: CASSLVTGTSGNTIYF

J: TRBJ1-1
V: TRBV18
size: .
D: .
DNA: TGTGCCAGCTCACCGTCCCGAGCGCGGGTTACCACTGAAGCTTTCTTT
CDR3: CASSPSRARVTTEAFF

J: TRBJ2-3
V: TRBV19
size: .
D: .
DNA: TGTGCCAGTAGTATCAACAGCGCAGATACGCAGTATTTT
CDR3: CASSINSADTQYF

J: TRBJ1-1
V: TRBV7-2
size: .
D: TRBD1
DNA: TGTGCCAGCAGCCGCCGGACAGGGTTTGAAGCTTTCTTT
CDR3: CASSRRTGFEAFF